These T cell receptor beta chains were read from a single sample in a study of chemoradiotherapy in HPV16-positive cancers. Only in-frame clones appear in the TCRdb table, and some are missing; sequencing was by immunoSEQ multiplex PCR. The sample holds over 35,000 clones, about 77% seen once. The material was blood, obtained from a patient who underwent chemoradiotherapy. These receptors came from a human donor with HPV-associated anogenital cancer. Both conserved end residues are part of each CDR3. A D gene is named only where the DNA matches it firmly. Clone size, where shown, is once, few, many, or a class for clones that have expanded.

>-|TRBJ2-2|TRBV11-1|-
CASSPGPTGELFF
TGTGCCAGCAGCCCAGGTCCCACCGGGGAGCTGTTTTTT
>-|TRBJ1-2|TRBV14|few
CASSQGRGGGGYTF
TGTGCCAGCAGCCAAGGAAGAGGTGGCGGTGGCTACACCTTC
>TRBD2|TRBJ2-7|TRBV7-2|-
CASSSWSLSAGGRPGEQYF
TGTGCCAGCAGCTCTTGGTCCCTCTCTGCGGGGGGGCGGCCAGGCGAGCAGTACTTC
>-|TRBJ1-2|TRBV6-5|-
CASRRDVNYGYTF
TGTGCCAGCAGAAGGGACGTCAACTATGGCTACACCTTC
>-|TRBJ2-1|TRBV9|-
CASSVGSEQFF
TGTGCCAGCAGCGTAGGAAGTGAGCAGTTCTTC
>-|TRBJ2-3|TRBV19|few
CASSILAADTQYF
TGTGCCAGTAGTATCCTCGCAGCAGATACGCAGTATTTT
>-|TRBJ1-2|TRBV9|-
CASSVDQGGGYTF
TGTGCCAGCAGCGTAGACCAGGGAGGTGGCTACACCTTC
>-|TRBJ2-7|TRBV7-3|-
CASSLTLGNEQYF
TGTGCCAGCAGCTTAACGTTAGGAAACGAGCAGTACTTC
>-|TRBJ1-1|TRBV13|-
CASSLGLKGGFTEAFF
TGTGCCAGCAGCTTAGGCCTAAAGGGAGGCTTCACTGAAGCTTTCTTT
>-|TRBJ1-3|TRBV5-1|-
CASSLVRADSGNTIYF
TGCGCCAGCAGCTTGGTTCGGGCAGACTCTGGAAACACCATATATTTT
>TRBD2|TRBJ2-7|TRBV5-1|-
CASSLWGGGQVGYYEQYF
TGCGCCAGCAGCTTGTGGGGCGGGGGTCAGGTGGGATACTACGAGCAGTACTTC
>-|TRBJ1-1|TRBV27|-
CASRLAGNVGAFF
TGTGCCAGCAGGCTGGCGGGTAATGTCGGAGCTTTCTTT
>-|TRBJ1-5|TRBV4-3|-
CASSLDQGFNQPQHF
TGCGCCAGCAGCCTAGATCAGGGGTTCAATCAGCCCCAGCATTTT
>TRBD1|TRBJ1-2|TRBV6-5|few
CASSYSTGANYGYTF
TGTGCCAGCAGTTACTCGACAGGGGCTAACTATGGCTACACCTTC
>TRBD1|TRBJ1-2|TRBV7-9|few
CASSAPGQGSGGYTF
TGTGCCAGCAGCGCCCCGGGACAGGGAAGTGGGGGCTACACCTTC
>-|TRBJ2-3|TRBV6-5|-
CASSLQGQVADTQYF
TGTGCCAGCAGCCTACAGGGCCAGGTGGCAGATACGCAGTATTTT
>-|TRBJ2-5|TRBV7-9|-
CASSLEKTRGETQYF
TGTGCCAGCAGCTTAGAAAAGACTAGGGGAGAGACCCAGTACTTC
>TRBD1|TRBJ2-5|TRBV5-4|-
CASSVGQVVETQYF
TGTGCCAGCAGCGTTGGACAGGTAGTAGAGACCCAGTACTTC
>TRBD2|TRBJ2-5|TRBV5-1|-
CASTLRIAGGHKPQETQYF
TGCGCCAGCACACTTAGGATAGCGGGGGGCCATAAGCCCCAAGAGACCCAGTACTTC
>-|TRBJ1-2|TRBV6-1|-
CASSPRSDSAYGYTF
TGTGCCAGCAGCCCCCGATCGGACAGCGCCTATGGCTACACCTTC
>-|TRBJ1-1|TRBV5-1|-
CASRPRADSTEAFF
TGCGCCAGCAGGCCCCGGGCGGATAGCACTGAAGCTTTCTTT
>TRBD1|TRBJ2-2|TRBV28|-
CASSGTGTGFAGELFF
TGTGCCAGCAGTGGAACCGGGACAGGGTTTGCCGGGGAGCTGTTTTTT
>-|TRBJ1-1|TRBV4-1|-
CASSRSADRRPEAFF
TGCGCCAGCAGCCGATCCGCCGATCGTAGGCCGGAAGCTTTCTTT
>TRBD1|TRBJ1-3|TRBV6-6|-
CASSWGQGTGNTIYF
TGTGCCAGCAGTTGGGGACAGGGCACTGGAAACACCATATATTTT
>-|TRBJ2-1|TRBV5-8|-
CASSPQGGEEQFF
TGTGCCAGCAGCCCTCAGGGGGGAGAGGAGCAGTTCTTC
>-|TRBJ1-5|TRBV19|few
CASSISLNNQPQHF
TGTGCCAGTAGTATTTCGCTCAACAATCAGCCCCAGCATTTT
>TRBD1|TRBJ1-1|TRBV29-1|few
CSVGGQVPEAFF
TGCAGCGTTGGGGGACAGGTACCTGAAGCTTTCTTT
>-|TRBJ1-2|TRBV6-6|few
CASTQVTAYGYTF
TGTGCCAGCACTCAAGTAACGGCCTATGGCTACACCTTC
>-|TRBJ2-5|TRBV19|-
CASTGSVSDQETQYF
TGTGCCAGTACCGGGTCCGTGTCCGACCAAGAGACCCAGTACTTC
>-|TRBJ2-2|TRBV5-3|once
CARSSGIGPFTGELFF
TGTGCCAGAAGTTCAGGAATTGGCCCATTCACCGGGGAGCTGTTTTTT
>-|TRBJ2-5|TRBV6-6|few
CASSHPVETQYF
TGTGCCAGCAGCCATCCCGTTGAGACCCAGTACTTC
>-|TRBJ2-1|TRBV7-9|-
CASSSTDPAYNEQFF
TGTGCCAGCAGCTCGACAGATCCTGCTTACAATGAGCAGTTCTTC
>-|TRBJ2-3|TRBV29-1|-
CSVKGHAGAYTDTQYF
TGCAGCGTTAAGGGACACGCAGGGGCCTACACAGATACGCAGTATTTT
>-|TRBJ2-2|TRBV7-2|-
CASTSLKLTATTTGELFF
TGTGCCAGCACCTCCCTGAAATTGACAGCAACGACCACCGGGGAGCTGTTTTTT
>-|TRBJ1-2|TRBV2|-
CASSEAPGTNYGYTF
TGTGCCAGCAGTGAAGCTCCCGGGACAAACTATGGCTACACCTTC
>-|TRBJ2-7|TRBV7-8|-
CASSLDSSYEQYF
TGTGCCAGCAGCTTAGACAGCTCCTACGAGCAGTACTTC
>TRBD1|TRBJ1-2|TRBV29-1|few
CSVEGQPNYGYTF
TGCAGCGTTGAGGGACAGCCAAACTATGGCTACACCTTC
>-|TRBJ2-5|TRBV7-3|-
CASSLTGGPGETQYF
TGTGCCAGCAGCCTAACCGGGGGGCCGGGGGAGACCCAGTACTTC
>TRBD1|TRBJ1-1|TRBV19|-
CASTPRGTNTEAFF
TGTGCCAGTACCCCCAGGGGGACCAACACTGAAGCTTTCTTT
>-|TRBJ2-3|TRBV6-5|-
CASSYSYMEEDTQYF
TGTGCCAGCAGTTACTCGTATATGGAGGAGGATACGCAGTATTTT
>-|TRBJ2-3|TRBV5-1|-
CASSQKTLGTWTDTQYF
TGCGCCAGCAGCCAGAAGACACTAGGTACGTGGACAGATACGCAGTATTTT
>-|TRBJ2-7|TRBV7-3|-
CASSLGQNYEQYF
TGTGCCAGCAGCTTAGGGCAGAACTACGAGCAGTACTTC
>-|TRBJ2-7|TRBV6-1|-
CASTNPPGEQYF
TGTGCCAGCACCAACCCGCCGGGCGAGCAGTACTTC
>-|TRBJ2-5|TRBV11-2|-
CASILGGGAGETQYF
TGTGCCAGCATCCTAGGTGGCGGGGCGGGGGAGACCCAGTACTTC
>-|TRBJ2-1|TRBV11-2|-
CASSLASSYNEQFF
TGTGCCAGCAGCTTGGCGAGCTCCTACAATGAGCAGTTCTTC
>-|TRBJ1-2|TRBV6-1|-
CASSQGGTNYGYTF
TGTGCCAGCAGCCAGGGAGGGACTAACTATGGCTACACCTTC
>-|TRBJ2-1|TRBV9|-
CASSGTASSYNEQFF
TGTGCCAGCAGCGGAACAGCCAGCTCCTACAATGAGCAGTTCTTC
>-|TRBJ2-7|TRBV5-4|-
CASSLVGDYEQYF
TGTGCCAGCAGCTTGGTAGGAGACTACGAGCAGTACTTC
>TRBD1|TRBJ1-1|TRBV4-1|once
CASSQVLGQGSTEAFF
TGCGCCAGCAGCCAAGTCTTGGGACAGGGGTCCACTGAAGCTTTCTTT
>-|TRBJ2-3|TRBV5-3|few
CARRAGGSFTTDTQYF
TGTGCCAGAAGGGCCGGGGGCTCCTTCACCACAGATACGCAGTATTTT
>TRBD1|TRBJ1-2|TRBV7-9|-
CASSLGPGQGRYGYTF
TGTGCCAGCAGCTTGGGACCGGGACAGGGTAGATATGGCTACACCTTC
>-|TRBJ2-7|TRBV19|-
CASSTSSIVPGEQYF
TGTGCCAGTAGTACTAGTTCGATCGTGCCTGGCGAGCAGTACTTC
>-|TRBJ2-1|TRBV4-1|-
CASSQVGSSGSEQFF
TGCGCCAGCAGCCAAGTGGGGTCTTCGGGAAGTGAGCAGTTCTTC
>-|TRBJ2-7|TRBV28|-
CASSPTGVSYEQYF
TGTGCCAGCAGTCCGACCGGGGTGTCCTACGAGCAGTACTTC